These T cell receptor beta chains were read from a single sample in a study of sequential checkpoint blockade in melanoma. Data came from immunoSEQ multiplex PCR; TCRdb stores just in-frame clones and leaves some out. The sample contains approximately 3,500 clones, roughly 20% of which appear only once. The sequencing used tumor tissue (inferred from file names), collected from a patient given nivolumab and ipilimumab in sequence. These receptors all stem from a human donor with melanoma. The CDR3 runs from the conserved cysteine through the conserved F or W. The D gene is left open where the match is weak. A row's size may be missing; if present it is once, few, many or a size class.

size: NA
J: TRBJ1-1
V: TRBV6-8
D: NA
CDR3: CASSDTGTPYTEAFF
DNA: TGTGCCAGCAGTGATACCGGGACACCCTACACTGAAGCTTTCTTT

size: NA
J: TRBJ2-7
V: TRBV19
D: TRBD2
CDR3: CASSRPGLVYEQYF
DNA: TGTGCCAGTAGTAGGCCGGGACTAGTTTACGAGCAGTACTTC

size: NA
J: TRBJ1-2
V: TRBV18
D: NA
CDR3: CASSPGAGKFRSYTF
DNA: TGTGCCAGCTCACCAGGGGCAGGGAAGTTTAGGAGCTACACCTTC

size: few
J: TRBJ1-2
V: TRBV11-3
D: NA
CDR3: CASSLGANAYGYTF
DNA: TGTGCCAGCAGCTTAGGAGCCAACGCATATGGCTACACCTTC

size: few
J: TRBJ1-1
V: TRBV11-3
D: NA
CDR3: CASSPKGGPEGTEAFF
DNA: TGTGCCAGCAGCCCCAAGGGAGGCCCAGAGGGCACTGAAGCTTTCTTT

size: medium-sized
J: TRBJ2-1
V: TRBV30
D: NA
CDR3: CAWSVGAGSYNEQFF
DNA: TGTGCCTGGAGTGTAGGTGCCGGCTCCTACAATGAGCAGTTCTTC

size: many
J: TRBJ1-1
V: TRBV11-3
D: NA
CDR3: CASSLGPGQGTEAFF
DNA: TGTGCCAGCAGCTTAGGGCCAGGGCAGGGGACTGAAGCTTTCTTT

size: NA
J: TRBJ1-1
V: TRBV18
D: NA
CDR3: CASSSSGTEAFF
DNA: TGTGCCAGCTCCTCCTCTGGGACTGAAGCTTTCTTT

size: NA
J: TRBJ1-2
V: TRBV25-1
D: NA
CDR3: CASSDGRANYGYTF
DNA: TGTGCCAGCAGTGACGGCAGGGCTAACTATGGCTACACCTTC

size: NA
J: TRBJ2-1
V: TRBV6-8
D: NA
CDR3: CASSYSWGPGNNEQFF
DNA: TGTGCCAGCAGTTACTCGTGGGGGCCGGGGAACAATGAGCAGTTCTTC

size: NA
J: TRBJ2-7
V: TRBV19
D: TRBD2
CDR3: CASSGTSGDHEQYF
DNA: TGTGCCAGTAGCGGGACTAGCGGAGACCACGAGCAGTACTTC

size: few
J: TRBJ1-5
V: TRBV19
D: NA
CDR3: CASSTGAYSNQPQHF
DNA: TGTGCCAGTAGTACCGGGGCTTATAGCAATCAGCCCCAGCATTTT

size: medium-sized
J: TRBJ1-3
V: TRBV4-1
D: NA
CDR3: CASSQVVGVAPGNTIYF
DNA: TGCGCCAGCAGCCAAGTTGTCGGAGTTGCCCCTGGAAACACCATATATTTT

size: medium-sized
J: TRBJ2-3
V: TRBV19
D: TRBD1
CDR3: CASSILTGSTDTQYF
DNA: TGTGCCAGTAGTATTCTGACAGGGTCCACAGATACGCAGTATTTT

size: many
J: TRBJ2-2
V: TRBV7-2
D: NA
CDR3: CASSQHAPGELFF
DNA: TGTGCCAGCAGCCAACACGCCCCCGGGGAGCTGTTTTTT

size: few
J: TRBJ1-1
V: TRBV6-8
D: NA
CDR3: CASSYANSPNTEAFF
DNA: TGTGCCAGCAGTTATGCCAACAGTCCCAACACTGAAGCTTTCTTT

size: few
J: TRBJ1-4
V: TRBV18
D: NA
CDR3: CASSSYNEKLFF
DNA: TGTGCCAGCTCATCTTATAATGAAAAACTGTTTTTT

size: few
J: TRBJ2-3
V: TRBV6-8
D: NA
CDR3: CASRNIGYLTDTQYF
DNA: TGTGCCAGCAGAAATATAGGATATCTCACAGATACGCAGTATTTT

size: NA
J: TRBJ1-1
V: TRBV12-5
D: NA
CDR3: CASGPPGAGTEAFF
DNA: TGTGCTAGTGGTCCCCCCGGGGCTGGCACTGAAGCTTTCTTT

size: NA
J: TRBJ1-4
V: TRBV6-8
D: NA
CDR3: CASSSGQNQNEKLFF
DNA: TGTGCCAGCAGTTCAGGACAGAACCAGAATGAAAAACTGTTTTTT

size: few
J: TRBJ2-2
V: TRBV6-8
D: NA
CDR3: CASSLVPPGELFF
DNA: TGTGCCAGCAGTTTGGTGCCGCCCGGGGAGCTGTTTTTT

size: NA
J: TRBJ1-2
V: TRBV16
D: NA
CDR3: CASSQLEVQNYGYTF
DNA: TGTGCCAGCAGCCAATTGGAAGTTCAGAACTATGGCTACACCTTC

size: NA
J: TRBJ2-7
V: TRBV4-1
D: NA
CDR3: CASSPGRDEQYF
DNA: TGCGCCAGCAGCCCTGGACGGGACGAGCAGTACTTC